The clone carrying this T cell receptor beta chain was observed a handful of times. This sample was included in a study of blood T cell repertoires in COVID-19. About the study: The cDNA or gDNA used as material had been derived from T cells, B-cell-depleted T cells, or PBMCs.

The protocol was immunoSEQ multiplex PCR, while the TCRdb copy is restricted to in-frame clones and leaves out a portion. Among a few hundred thousand clones listed, 88% were seen once. Germline V lookup: CDR1 SGHNT, CDR2 YYREEE (reference sequence). The CDR3 spans 15 residues. V lost 4 bases and J lost 2; bases outside the gene matches: 5. The chain is built from TRBV5-4 and TRBJ2-7, with 11 bases identical to TRBD2. Sample: peripheral blood. The source of this sequence is a man older than 75 with acute or convalescent COVID-19. The CDR3, as DNA: TGTGCCAGCAGCCCGGGACTAGCGGAAGCCTACGAGCAGTACTTC. Its translation: CASSPGLAEAYEQYF.